This T cell receptor beta chain originates from a study of OX40 agonist ivuxolimab in advanced cancers. Background on the study: Dose-escalation patients were diagnosed with hepatocellular carcinoma, melanoma, renal cell cancer or head and neck cancer. Participants averaged about 60 years of age (range about 23 to 80) and were 82.7% male. Past anti-PD-1, anti-PD-L1 or anti-CTLA-4 therapy was accepted, and 30% to 50% had received some.

Study-level results: No antigen was identified for the clonally expanded peripheral T cells.

Regarding this clone: Its specificity is unknown.

Measured with immunoSEQ multiplex PCR; TCRdb has only the in-frame clones, and not every one. Of about 98,000 clones listed, 80% to 90% are singletons. CDR3 length equals 14 residues. V was clipped by 5 bases and J by 8 bases, with 18 bases between them. Per the germline V gene, CDR1 is MNHNS and CDR2 is SASEGT. This clonotype was obtained from an adult with an advanced solid tumor such as melanoma, head and neck, liver or kidney cancer. The chain carries TRBV6-1 and TRBJ1-1; D is undetermined. The sample in question was CD4+ or CD8+ T cells sorted from blood, obtained in a trial of the OX40 agonist ivuxolimab. The CDR3 here is CASSLTTDGVEAFF. The CDR3 region has the DNA TGTGCCAGCAGTCTGACAACTGATGGGGTGGAAGCTTTCTTT.